These T cell receptor beta chains were read from a single sample in a study of OX40 agonist ivuxolimab in advanced cancers. Repertoires were generated with immunoSEQ multiplex PCR, while TCRdb's copy carries only in-frame clones and drops some. The sample shows 45,000 to 55,000 clones, about 88% of them seen only once. The sequencing here drew on CD4+ or CD8+ T cells sorted from blood, taken in a trial of the OX40 agonist ivuxolimab. Every receptor here comes from an adult with an advanced solid tumor such as melanoma, head and neck, liver or kidney cancer. The CDR3 runs from the conserved cysteine through the conserved F or W. A D gene is named only where the DNA matches it firmly. Rows may omit the clone size; those that give it use once, few, many or a size class.

TRBV2	TRBJ1-1	TRBD1	.	CATADPGQGAQNTEAFF	TGTGCCACCGCCGATCCGGGACAGGGGGCACAGAACACTGAAGCTTTCTTT
TRBV7-2	TRBJ2-1	TRBD2	.	CASSLAGLWYNEQFF	TGTGCCAGCAGCTTAGCGGGACTATGGTACAATGAGCAGTTCTTC
TRBV5-6	TRBJ2-7	.	once	CASSFPGLFSYEQYF	TGTGCCAGCAGCTTTCCCGGCCTCTTCTCCTACGAGCAGTACTTC
TRBV7-9	TRBJ2-1	TRBD2	.	CASSRPQLAGGYNEQFF	TGTGCCAGCAGCCGCCCCCAACTAGCGGGAGGGTACAATGAGCAGTTCTTC
TRBV29-1	TRBJ1-2	.	.	CSVWDRRGYTF	TGCAGCGTTTGGGACCGCCGCGGCTACACCTTC
TRBV10-2	TRBJ2-5	.	.	CASSTMPGTVQETQYF	TGCGCCAGCTCTACAATGCCCGGGACGGTTCAAGAGACCCAGTACTTC
TRBV10-3	TRBJ2-1	TRBD1	.	CAISVDRGIANEQFF	TGTGCCATCAGTGTCGACAGGGGGATCGCCAATGAGCAGTTCTTC
TRBV7-6	TRBJ1-5	.	few	CASSSNNQPQHF	TGTGCCAGCAGCTCAAACAATCAGCCCCAGCATTTT
TRBV5-1	TRBJ1-4	.	.	CASSWDPQEGEKLFF	TGCGCCAGCAGCTGGGACCCACAAGAGGGTGAAAAACTGTTTTTT
TRBV7-9	TRBJ1-3	TRBD1	.	CASRQGAGNTIYF	TGTGCCAGCAGACAGGGGGCGGGAAACACCATATATTTT
TRBV27	TRBJ1-4	.	.	CASSPFRAPHKLFF	TGTGCCAGCAGTCCATTCCGGGCCCCCCACAAACTGTTTTTT
TRBV5-5	TRBJ2-7	TRBD1	.	CASSLGIATGFYEQYF	TGTGCCAGCAGCTTGGGGATTGCGACAGGGTTCTACGAGCAGTACTTC
TRBV5-4	TRBJ2-1	TRBD2	.	CASSDRGGGRGEQFF	TGTGCCAGCAGCGACCGGGGAGGCGGGAGGGGGGAACAGTTCTTC
TRBV11-3	TRBJ2-1	.	.	CASSPSSYNEQFF	TGTGCCAGCAGCCCTAGCTCCTACAATGAGCAGTTCTTC